These 3 T cell receptor beta chains were sequenced from one sample in a study of OX40 agonist ivuxolimab in advanced cancers. Only in-frame clones appear in the TCRdb table, and some are missing; sequencing was by immunoSEQ multiplex PCR. The top ten hold around 2.7% of the sample, which has roughly 48,000 clones, roughly 88% seen once. The sequences come from CD4+ or CD8+ T cells sorted from blood, collected in a trial of the OX40 agonist ivuxolimab. These receptors were obtained from an adult with an advanced solid tumor such as melanoma, head and neck, liver or kidney cancer.

The genes are TRBV5-1 and TRBJ1-1; no reliable D call. The CDR3 is 13 amino acids. The V end lost 0 bases, the J end lost 6 bases, and 9 bases lay between the germline ends. The germline V gene encodes CDR1 SGHRS and CDR2 YFSETQ. CDR3 DNA: TGCGCCAGCAGCTTGGAGGGCAGCGCTGAAGCTTTCTTT. Protein product: CASSLEGSAEAFF. Using reference TRBV5-1 and TRBJ1-1 for the parts outside the CDR3, the full variable domain is KAGVTQTPRYLIKTRGQQVTLSCSPISGHRSVSWYQQTPGQGLQFLFEYFSETQRNKGNFPGRFSGRQFSNSRSEMNVSTLELGDSALYLCASSLEGSAEAFFGQGTRLTVV.

This clone has just one count. This chain uses TRBV19 with TRBJ1-2; the D is unclear. The CDR3 has 16 residues. V shed 3 bases and J shed 9 bases, with 23 bases lying between them. Germline CDR1 reads LNHDA; CDR2 reads SQIVND (reference sequence). The CDR3 coding sequence is TGTGCCAGTAGTATGGAAATCGCAGGTGACTACGGAAGCTACACCTTC. Amino acids: CASSMEIAGDYGSYTF.

This chain joins TRBV6-5 and TRBJ2-3, with D uncertain. The V gene lost 0 bases and the J gene lost 0 bases, with 4 bases spanning the gap. The germline V gene has CDR1 MNHEY and CDR2 SVGAGI. The length of the CDR3 is 14 residues. CDR3 nucleotides: TGTGCCAGCAGTTACTCGATGAGCACAGATACGCAGTATTTT. Protein product: CASSYSMSTDTQYF.